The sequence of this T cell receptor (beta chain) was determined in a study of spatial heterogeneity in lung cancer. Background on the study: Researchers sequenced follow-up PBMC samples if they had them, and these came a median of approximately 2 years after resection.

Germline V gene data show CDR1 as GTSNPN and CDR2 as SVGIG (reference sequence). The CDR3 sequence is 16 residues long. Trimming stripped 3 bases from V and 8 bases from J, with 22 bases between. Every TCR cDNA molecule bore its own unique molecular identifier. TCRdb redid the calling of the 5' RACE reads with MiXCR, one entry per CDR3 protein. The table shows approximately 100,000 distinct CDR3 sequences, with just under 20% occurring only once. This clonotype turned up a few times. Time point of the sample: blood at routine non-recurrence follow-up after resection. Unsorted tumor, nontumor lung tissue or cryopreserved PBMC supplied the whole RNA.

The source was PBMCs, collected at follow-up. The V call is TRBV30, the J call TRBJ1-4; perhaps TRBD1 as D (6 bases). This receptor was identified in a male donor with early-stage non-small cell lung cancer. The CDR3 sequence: CAWRPTIRGFTEKLFF. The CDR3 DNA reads TGTGCCTGGAGGCCAACGATAAGGGGGTTTACGGAAAAACTGTTTTTT.